Listed below are T cell receptor beta chains from one sample, sequenced in a study of cytomegalovirus exposure and HLA in healthy donors. Profiled with immunoSEQ multiplex PCR; TCRdb holds only in-frame clones, not every one. In all, the sample yields about 33,000 clones. Sample: PBMCs. The receptors stem from a woman in her 40s in good health and CMV-seropositive. Each CDR3 is given with its conserved first and last residue. D genes are given only for firm matches. Clone size is given for some rows only: seen once, a few or many times, or a class if the clone is expanded.

d_call | clone_size | j_call | v_call | cdr3_aa | cdr3_nt
TRBD2 | - | TRBJ2-4 | TRBV4-1 | CASSQTLTSGRLRYIQYF | TGCGCCAGCAGCCAAACGTTGACTAGCGGGAGATTGAGGTACATTCAGTACTTC
TRBD1 | - | TRBJ1-2 | TRBV18 | CASSPGQVGTNYGYTF | TGTGCCAGCTCACCAGGACAGGTGGGGACTAACTATGGCTACACCTTC
- | - | TRBJ2-3 | TRBV5-4 | CASSLAVADTQYF | TGTGCCAGCAGCTTGGCCGTAGCAGATACGCAGTATTTT
TRBD2 | - | TRBJ2-5 | TRBV9 | CASSPGLGSGRYQETQYF | TGTGCCAGCAGCCCAGGACTGGGTAGCGGGAGGTACCAAGAGACCCAGTACTTC
TRBD1 | - | TRBJ1-2 | TRBV6-5 | CASSYWDSPYGYTF | TGTGCCAGCAGTTACTGGGACAGTCCCTATGGCTACACCTTC
TRBD2 | - | TRBJ2-7 | TRBV19 | CASSASGMVYEQYF | TGTGCCAGTAGTGCTAGCGGGATGGTCTACGAGCAGTACTTC
- | - | TRBJ1-1 | TRBV28 | CASRPPGTKDTEAFF | TGTGCCAGCAGACCGCCCGGGACAAAGGACACTGAAGCTTTCTTT
- | - | TRBJ2-7 | TRBV2 | CASSLLVGTYEQYF | TGTGCCAGCAGTTTGCTAGTTGGGACATACGAGCAGTACTTC
- | - | TRBJ2-1 | TRBV30 | CAWSTGGDEQFF | TGTGCCTGGAGTACGGGCGGGGATGAGCAGTTCTTC
- | - | TRBJ1-1 | TRBV6-1 | CASSESQGYTEAFF | TGTGCCAGCAGCGAAAGTCAGGGGTACACTGAAGCTTTCTTT
- | - | TRBJ1-1 | TRBV6-5 | CASSYSSDRLGAEAFF | TGTGCCAGCAGTTACTCGAGCGACAGGTTGGGCGCTGAAGCTTTCTTT
TRBD2 | medium-sized | TRBJ2-1 | TRBV19 | CASSTATSGRQFF | TGTGCCAGTAGCACTGCGACTAGCGGGCGGCAGTTCTTC
TRBD2 | - | TRBJ2-5 | TRBV6-6 | CASSYGAGATEQYF | TGTGCCAGCAGTTACGGAGCGGGAGCTACGGAGCAGTACTTC
- | - | TRBJ1-1 | TRBV4-1 | CASSPGGGPNTEAFF | TGCGCCAGCAGCCCCGGGGGAGGGCCGAACACTGAAGCTTTCTTT
- | - | TRBJ2-7 | TRBV7-8 | CASSLAPSVDEQYF | TGTGCCAGCAGCTTAGCGCCTAGTGTGGACGAGCAGTACTTC
TRBD2 | - | TRBJ2-7 | TRBV7-9 | CASSLPSGLAPYEQYF | TGTGCCAGCAGCTTACCCTCCGGACTAGCGCCCTACGAGCAGTACTTC
- | medium-sized | TRBJ1-1 | TRBV7-6 | CASSPGQNTEAFF | TGTGCCAGCAGCCCCGGACAGAACACTGAAGCTTTCTTT
- | - | TRBJ2-7 | TRBV4-1 | CASSPAAQGPYEQYF | TGCGCCAGCAGCCCCGCGGCACAGGGACCCTACGAGCAGTACTTC
- | - | TRBJ2-1 | TRBV7-9 | CASSSQGNEQFF | TGTGCCAGCAGCTCTCAGGGGAATGAGCAGTTCTTC
- | - | TRBJ1-2 | TRBV19 | CASRTDVYGYTF | TGTGCCAGTAGGACAGATGTCTATGGCTACACCTTC
- | - | TRBJ2-7 | TRBV7-8 | CASSTRVNYEQYF | TGTGCCAGCAGCACCAGGGTGAACTACGAGCAGTACTTC
- | - | TRBJ2-6 | TRBV28 | CASRGQFSGANVLTF | TGTGCCAGCAGAGGACAGTTTTCTGGGGCCAACGTCCTGACTTTC
TRBD1 | medium-sized | TRBJ1-1 | TRBV19 | CASSMVAGGGNTEAFF | TGTGCCAGTAGTATGGTGGCAGGGGGTGGGAACACTGAAGCTTTCTTT
- | - | TRBJ1-2 | TRBV6-1 | CASSENRQVVYGYTF | TGTGCCAGCAGTGAAAACAGACAGGTGGTCTATGGCTACACCTTC
- | - | TRBJ2-4 | TRBV4-3 | CASSQDHDRASAVQYF | TGCGCCAGCAGCCAAGATCACGATAGGGCCTCAGCGGTTCAGTACTTC
- | - | TRBJ1-1 | TRBV5-1 | CASSLALGSNTEAFF | TGCGCCAGCAGCTTGGCTCTGGGCTCGAACACTGAAGCTTTCTTT
TRBD1 | - | TRBJ1-5 | TRBV6-4 | CASSLRTGEIHSNQPQHF | TGTGCCAGCAGCCTTAGGACAGGGGAGATCCATAGCAATCAGCCCCAGCATTTT
- | - | TRBJ1-3 | TRBV4-1 | CASSQPTRTSGNTIYF | TGCGCCAGCAGCCAACCGACTCGTACCTCTGGAAACACCATATATTTT
TRBD1 | - | TRBJ1-2 | TRBV5-6 | CASSFDRGGYGYTF | TGTGCCAGCAGCTTTGACAGGGGTGGCTATGGCTACACCTTC
- | - | TRBJ1-2 | TRBV6-4 | CASSPGQEYGYTF | TGTGCCAGCAGTCCAGGGCAGGAGTATGGCTACACCTTC
TRBD1 | - | TRBJ1-2 | TRBV19 | CASSIRTGGDGYTF | TGTGCCAGTAGTATAAGGACAGGGGGAGATGGCTACACCTTC
TRBD2 | - | TRBJ2-3 | TRBV5-1 | CASSLQAGAADTQYF | TGCGCCAGCAGCTTGCAGGCGGGAGCCGCAGATACGCAGTATTTT
- | - | TRBJ1-4 | TRBV7-9 | CASSLQWEKLFF | TGTGCCAGCAGCTTACAGTGGGAAAAACTGTTTTTT
TRBD1 | - | TRBJ2-7 | TRBV29-1 | CSVGDRGYYEQYF | TGCAGCGTTGGGGACAGGGGATACTACGAGCAGTACTTC
- | - | TRBJ2-7 | TRBV4-2 | CASSHPQGYEQYF | TGTGCCAGCAGCCATCCTCAGGGCTACGAGCAGTACTTC
TRBD1 | - | TRBJ2-3 | TRBV7-9 | CASSPRDREFTDTQYF | TGTGCCAGCAGCCCGCGGGACAGGGAGTTCACAGATACGCAGTATTTT
- | - | TRBJ1-2 | TRBV29-1 | CSAEAFSNYGYTF | TGCAGCGCCGAGGCGTTTTCTAACTATGGCTACACCTTC
- | - | TRBJ1-2 | TRBV5-4 | CASSFGQGYGYTF | TGTGCCAGCAGCTTTGGGCAGGGCTATGGCTACACCTTC
- | - | TRBJ2-5 | TRBV6-4 | CASSDKLDLSRETQYF | TGTGCCAGCAGTGACAAGCTAGACCTCTCTAGGGAGACCCAGTACTTC
- | - | TRBJ1-3 | TRBV30 | CAWSPQGSSGNTIYF | TGTGCCTGGAGTCCTCAGGGTTCATCTGGAAACACCATATATTTT
- | - | TRBJ1-1 | TRBV2 | CASSEVEENTEAFF | TGTGCCAGCAGTGAAGTTGAGGAGAACACTGAAGCTTTCTTT